Listed below are T cell receptor beta chains from one sample, sequenced in a study of T-cell reconstitution after alpha-beta-depleted transplantation in children. TCRdb ran MiXCR on the PCR reads and lists one entry per CDR3 protein. The sample carries just over 950,000 distinct CDR3 sequences, about 29% recorded once. Sequenced here: PBMCs, mostly from graft donor cells, sampled 360 days after TCRalphabeta/CD19-depleted stem cell transplant. The receptors originated from a boy younger than two who had a stem cell transplant for SCID, so the T cells may come from the graft donor. Both conserved end residues are part of each CDR3. D genes are given only for firm matches. Expanded clones get a size class; other rows say once, few or many, or leave the size out.

TRBV28,-,-,TRBJ2-7,TGTGCCAGCAGTCCTGCCTCGTTTGGTTACGAGCAGTACTTC,CASSPASFGYEQYF
TRBV9,-,few,TRBJ2-2,TGTGCCAGCACCCTTCAGGGGGAGGGCGGGGAGCTGTTTTTT,CASTLQGEGGELFF
TRBV7-9,TRBD2,few,TRBJ2-5,TGTGCCAGCAGCTTCGGAGCGGGGAGCCCCCAAGAGACCCAGTACTTC,CASSFGAGSPQETQYF
TRBV29-1,TRBD1,-,TRBJ1-4,TGCAGCGCCACGATTTGGGACAGGGAGGAAAAACTGTTTTTT,CSATIWDREEKLFF
TRBV29-1,-,-,TRBJ2-5,TGCAGCGTTAGTAGGGGGGTGGAGACCCAGTACTTC,CSVSRGVETQYF
TRBV7-8,-,-,TRBJ2-1,TGTGCCAGCAGCTTAACGTCTTCGGGACTCCAAAATGAGCAGTTCTTC,CASSLTSSGLQNEQFF
TRBV6-2/TRBV6-3,-,-,TRBJ2-1,TGTGCCAGCAGTTACTCGCGGGGCAGGGGGCAGTTCTTC,CASSYSRGRGQFF
TRBV6-6,TRBD1,few,TRBJ1-1,TGTGCCAGCAGGGGGACAGGGGAGACTGAAGCTTTCTTT,CASRGTGETEAFF
TRBV12-3/TRBV12-4,-,-,TRBJ1-2,TGTGCCAGCAGTTTCGGGGGACCCAACTATGGCTACACCTTC,CASSFGGPNYGYTF
TRBV2,TRBD2,-,TRBJ2-1,TGTGCCAGCAGTGAAGGGCCTAGCGGGGTTCAGTTGAATGAGCAGTTCTTC,CASSEGPSGVQLNEQFF
TRBV11-1,TRBD2,-,TRBJ2-1,TGTGCCAGCAGCCTACTTGTGAGCGGGGGGCCGTACAATGAGCAGTTCTTC,CASSLLVSGGPYNEQFF
TRBV5-1,TRBD1,-,TRBJ2-3,TGCGCCAGCAGCTTGGCCACCGTGACAGGGGACACAGATACGCAGTATTTT,CASSLATVTGDTDTQYF
TRBV5-1,-,-,TRBJ2-5,TGTGCCAGCAGTTTAGCTCAGGGTGAGACCCAGTACTTC,CASSLAQGETQYF
TRBV3-1,-,few,TRBJ2-3,TGTGCCAGCAGCCAGGCCCTGGAGGCCGGCACAGATACGCAGTATTTT,CASSQALEAGTDTQYF
TRBV24-1,TRBD1,-,TRBJ2-7,TGTGCCACCAGTAAGGGGGCAGGGAGAACCTACGAGCAGTACTTC,CATSKGAGRTYEQYF
TRBV5-1,TRBD1,-,TRBJ2-3,TGCGCCAGCAGCTTGGCAGACAGGGCGGCAGATACGCAGTATTTT,CASSLADRAADTQYF
TRBV7-9,-,-,TRBJ1-6,TGTGCCAGCAGCTTTACCCAGGGTGGGTCACCCCTCCACTTT,CASSFTQGGSPLHF
TRBV12-3/TRBV12-4,-,-,TRBJ1-3,TGTGCCAGCAGTTTCGCTCCCACATCTGGAAACACCATATATTTT,CASSFAPTSGNTIYF
TRBV7-9,TRBD2,-,TRBJ2-7,TGTGCCAGCAGCTTAGTGCTAGCGGATCCCTACGAGCAGTACTTC,CASSLVLADPYEQYF
TRBV19,TRBD1,-,TRBJ2-6,TGTGCCAGTAGTGTACCCGGGACAGTGCCCTCTGGGGCCAACGTCCTGACTTTC,CASSVPGTVPSGANVLTF
TRBV28,-,few,TRBJ1-2,TGTGCCAGCAGTTCTGGACGGAAACACACCTTC,CASSSGRKHTF
TRBV9,TRBD2,few,TRBJ2-1,TGTGCCAGCAGCGAAAACAAACTAGCGGTCGGCAATGAGCAGTTCTTC,CASSENKLAVGNEQFF
TRBV12-3/TRBV12-4,TRBD2,few,TRBJ2-1,TGTGCCAGCAGTTTATCCGGGACTAGCATCAATGAGCAGTTCTTC,CASSLSGTSINEQFF
TRBV12-3/TRBV12-4,-,many,TRBJ1-4,TGTGCCAGCAGTCCGAGTGAAAAACTGTTTTTT,CASSPSEKLFF
TRBV5-8,-,-,TRBJ1-3,TGTGCCAGCAGCCTACGAGGGAAGAACACCATATATTTT,CASSLRGKNTIYF
TRBV29-1,-,-,TRBJ1-2,TGCAGCGTCCCCGGACAAGGGAGGCTCTATGGCTACACCTTC,CSVPGQGRLYGYTF
TRBV24-1,TRBD2,many,TRBJ2-7,TGTGCCACCAGTGATTCTGGGAGGGATGAGCAGTACTTC,CATSDSGRDEQYF
TRBV24-1,-,few,TRBJ2-5,TGTGCCACCAGTGACCCCACCGGGCCCGGAGAGACCCAGTACTTC,CATSDPTGPGETQYF
TRBV7-2,-,few,TRBJ1-4,TGTGCCAGCAGCTCGAGACTCAATGAAAAACTGTTTTTT,CASSSRLNEKLFF
TRBV12-3/TRBV12-4,TRBD2,-,TRBJ2-7,TGTGCCAGCAGTTTGACTAGCGACGAGCAGTACTTC,CASSLTSDEQYF
TRBV4-2,-,-,TRBJ1-1,TGTGCCAGCAGCCAAGTAGGGGATTTGAACACTGAAGCTTTCTTT,CASSQVGDLNTEAFF
TRBV6-1,-,few,TRBJ1-2,TGTGCCAGCAGTGAACGGGGTTATGGCTACACCTTC,CASSERGYGYTF
TRBV20-1,-,few,TRBJ1-2,TGCAGTGCTAGAGGCCCCGGCGGAAGGAGCTATGGCTACACCTTC,CSARGPGGRSYGYTF
TRBV20-1,-,-,TRBJ2-1,TGCAACCCGGTGGCTCACTCCTACAATGAGCAGTTCTTC,CNPVAHSYNEQFF
TRBV5-1,-,many,TRBJ1-2,TGCGCCAGCAGCTTGGGTTACGACCTTGGGGATGGCTACACCTTC,CASSLGYDLGDGYTF
TRBV28,-,few,TRBJ1-5,TGTGCCAGCAGACAGAGCAATCAGCCCCAGCATTTT,CASRQSNQPQHF
TRBV12-3/TRBV12-4,TRBD1,-,TRBJ2-4,TGTGCCAGCAGACCTAGACAGGGCTTAGCCAAAAACATTCAGTACTTC,CASRPRQGLAKNIQYF
TRBV4-3,TRBD1,few,TRBJ2-2,TGCGCCAGCAGCAGGCGACAGGGCGGCACCGGGGAGCTGTTTTTT,CASSRRQGGTGELFF
TRBV4-1,TRBD1,-,TRBJ1-1,TGCGCCAGCAGCCCGGACAGGTTCGACACTGAAGCTTTCTTT,CASSPDRFDTEAFF
TRBV27,TRBD2,few,TRBJ2-5,TGTGCCAGCAGCCTAGCGGCCTCAGAGACCCAGTACTTC,CASSLAASETQYF
TRBV20-1,-,-,TRBJ2-1,TGCAGTGCTGTCCGACTCCGACCTCACAATGAGCAGTTCTTC,CSAVRLRPHNEQFF
TRBV5-1,TRBD2,-,TRBJ2-5,TGCGCCAGCAGCTCGCTCGGACTAGGAAAAGAGACCCAGTACTTC,CASSSLGLGKETQYF
TRBV19,-,-,TRBJ2-1,TGTGCCAGTACCGATACCCCTACCGGGATCTACAATGAGCAGTTCTTC,CASTDTPTGIYNEQFF